The clone carrying this T cell receptor (beta chain) appeared once. The sample originates from a study of blood T cell repertoires in COVID-19. Study summary: COVID-19 samples from acute and convalescent phases originated in the United States, Italy and Spain. The analysed material was cDNA or gDNA that came from T cells, B-cell-depleted T cells, or PBMCs.

Unmatched junction bases numbered 8, after V lost 0 bases and J lost 4 bases. This CDR3 has 16 amino acids. CDR1 SGDLS and CDR2 YYNGEE come from the germline V gene. Assay: immunoSEQ multiplex PCR; the TCRdb copy retains only in-frame clones and omits some. Of around 200,000 clones listed, 85% to 90% are singletons. V gene TRBV9 combines with J gene TRBJ2-3; TRBD2 aligns across 7 bases. Sample: peripheral blood. The sequence came from a man in his sixties who had recovered from COVID-19. The CDR3, as DNA: TGTGCCAGCAGCGTAGGGGGTAGCGGGCCCCCAGATACGCAGTATTTT. Protein sequence: CASSVGGSGPPDTQYF.